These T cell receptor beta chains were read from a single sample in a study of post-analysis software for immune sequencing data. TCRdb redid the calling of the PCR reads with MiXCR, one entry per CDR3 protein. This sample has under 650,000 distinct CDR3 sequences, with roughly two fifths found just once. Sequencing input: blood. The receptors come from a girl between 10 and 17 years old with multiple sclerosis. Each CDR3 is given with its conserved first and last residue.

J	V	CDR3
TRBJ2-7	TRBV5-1	CASTPGSGSGSYEQYF
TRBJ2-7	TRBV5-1	CASSLADPGYEQYF
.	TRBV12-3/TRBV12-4	CASRATSRSYNEQYF
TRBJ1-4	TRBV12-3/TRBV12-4	CASSSGATGGYEKLFF
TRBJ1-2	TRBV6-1	CASSGRTVNGYTF
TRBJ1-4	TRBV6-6	CASSPLEGAEKLFF
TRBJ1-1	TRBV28	CASTIGEGYTEAFF
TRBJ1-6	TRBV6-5	CASSYSKSPLHF
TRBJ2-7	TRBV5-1	CASSLAGGSSYEQYF
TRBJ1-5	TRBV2	CASSQRREQPQHF
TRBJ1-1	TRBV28	CATTDREAFF